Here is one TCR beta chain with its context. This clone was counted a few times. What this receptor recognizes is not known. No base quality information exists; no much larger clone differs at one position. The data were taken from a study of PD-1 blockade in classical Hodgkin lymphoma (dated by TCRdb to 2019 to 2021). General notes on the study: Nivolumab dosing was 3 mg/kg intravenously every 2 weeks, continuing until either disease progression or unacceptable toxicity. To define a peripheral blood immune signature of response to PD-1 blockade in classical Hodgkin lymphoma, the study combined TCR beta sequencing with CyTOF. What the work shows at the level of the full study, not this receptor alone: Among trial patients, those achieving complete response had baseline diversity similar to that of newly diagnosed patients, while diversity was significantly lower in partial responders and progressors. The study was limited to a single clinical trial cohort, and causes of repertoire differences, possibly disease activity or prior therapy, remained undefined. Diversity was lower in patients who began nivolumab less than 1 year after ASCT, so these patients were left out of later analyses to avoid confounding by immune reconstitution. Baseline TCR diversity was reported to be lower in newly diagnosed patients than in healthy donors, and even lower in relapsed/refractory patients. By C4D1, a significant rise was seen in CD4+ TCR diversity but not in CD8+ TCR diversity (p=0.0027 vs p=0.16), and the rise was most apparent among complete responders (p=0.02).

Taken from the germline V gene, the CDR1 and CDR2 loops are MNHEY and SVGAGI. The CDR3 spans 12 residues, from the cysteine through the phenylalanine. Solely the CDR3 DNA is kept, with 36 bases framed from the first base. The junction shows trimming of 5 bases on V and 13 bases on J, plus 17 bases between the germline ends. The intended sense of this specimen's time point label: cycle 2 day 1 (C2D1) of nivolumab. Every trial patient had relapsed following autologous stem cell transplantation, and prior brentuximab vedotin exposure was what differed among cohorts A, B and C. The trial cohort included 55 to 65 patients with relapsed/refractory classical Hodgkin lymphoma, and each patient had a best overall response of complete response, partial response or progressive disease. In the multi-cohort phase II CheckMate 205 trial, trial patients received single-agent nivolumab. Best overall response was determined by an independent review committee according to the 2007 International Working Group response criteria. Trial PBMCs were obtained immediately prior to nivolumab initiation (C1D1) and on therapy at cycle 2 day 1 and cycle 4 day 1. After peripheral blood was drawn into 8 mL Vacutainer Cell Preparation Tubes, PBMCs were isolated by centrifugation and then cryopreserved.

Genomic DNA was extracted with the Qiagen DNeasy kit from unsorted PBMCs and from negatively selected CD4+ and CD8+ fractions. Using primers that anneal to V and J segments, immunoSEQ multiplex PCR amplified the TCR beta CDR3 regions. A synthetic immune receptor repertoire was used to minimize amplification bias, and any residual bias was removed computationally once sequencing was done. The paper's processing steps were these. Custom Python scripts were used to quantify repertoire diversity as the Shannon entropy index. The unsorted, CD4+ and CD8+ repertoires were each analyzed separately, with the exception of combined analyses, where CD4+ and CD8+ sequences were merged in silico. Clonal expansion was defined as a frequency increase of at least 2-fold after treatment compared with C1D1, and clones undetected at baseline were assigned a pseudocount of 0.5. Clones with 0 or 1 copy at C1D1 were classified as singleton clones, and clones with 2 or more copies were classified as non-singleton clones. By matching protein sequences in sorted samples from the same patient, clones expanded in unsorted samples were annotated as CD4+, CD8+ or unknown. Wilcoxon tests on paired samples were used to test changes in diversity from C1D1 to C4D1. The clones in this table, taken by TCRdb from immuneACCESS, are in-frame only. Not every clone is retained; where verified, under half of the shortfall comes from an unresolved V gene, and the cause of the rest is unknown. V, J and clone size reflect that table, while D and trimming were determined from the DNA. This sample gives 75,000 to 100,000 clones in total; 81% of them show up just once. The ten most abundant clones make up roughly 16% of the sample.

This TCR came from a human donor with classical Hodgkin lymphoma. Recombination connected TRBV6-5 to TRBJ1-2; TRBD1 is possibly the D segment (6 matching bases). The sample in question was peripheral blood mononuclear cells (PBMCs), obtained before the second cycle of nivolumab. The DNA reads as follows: TGTGCCAGCAGTGAAGTGACAGGCGGTTTCACCTTC. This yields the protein CASSEVTGGFTF.